The TCR beta chain described here comes from a study of blood T cell repertoires in COVID-19. Study at large: Donors in the United States, Italy and Spain gave samples during acute or convalescent COVID-19.

Measured with immunoSEQ multiplex PCR; TCRdb has only the in-frame clones, and not every one. This table holds approximately 150,000 clones, about 85% found once. This clone was seen just once. Germline values: CDR1 SGHDN, CDR2 FVKESK. The length of the CDR3 is 13 residues. V was shortened by 1 base and J by 6 bases, with 6 bases between the two germline ends. The sequence came from a woman aged 45-60 years with COVID-19, enrolled during active disease. The rearrangement links TRBV14 to TRBJ2-2, with D hard to call. Input material: peripheral blood. The CDR3 loop is CASSQARAGELFF. CDR3 sequence (DNA): TGTGCCAGCAGCCAAGCTCGCGCCGGGGAGCTGTTTTTT.